Listed below are T cell receptor beta chains from one sample, sequenced in a study of radiotherapy plus CTLA-4 blockade in lung cancer. Assay: immunoSEQ multiplex PCR; the TCRdb copy retains only in-frame clones and omits some. The sample records around 45,000 clones, 76% being singletons. Sample: peripheral blood, taken from a patient treated with radiotherapy plus ipilimumab. All receptors come from a human donor with non-small cell lung cancer who had stable disease on radiotherapy plus ipilimumab. CDR3s include the opening cysteine and the closing phenylalanine or tryptophan. The order of the fields is J gene, clone size, V gene, D gene, CDR3 protein, CDR3 DNA. D genes are given only for firm matches. The size field is filled for only some rows; it gives once, few, many or a size class.

J: TRBJ2-3; size: .; V: TRBV11-3; D: .; CDR3: CASSQFSSTDTQYF; DNA: TGTGCCAGCAGCCAATTCAGCAGCACAGATACGCAGTATTTT
J: TRBJ1-1; size: .; V: TRBV9; D: .; CDR3: CASSVRTENTEAFF; DNA: TGTGCCAGCAGCGTACGGACAGAGAACACTGAAGCTTTCTTT
J: TRBJ1-2; size: .; V: TRBV10-2; D: .; CDR3: CASSAEWGDGYTF; DNA: TGCGCCAGCAGTGCGGAGTGGGGCGATGGCTACACCTTC
J: TRBJ1-2; size: .; V: TRBV11-2; D: .; CDR3: CASSSDPKNYGYTF; DNA: TGTGCCAGCAGCTCGGACCCAAAGAACTATGGCTACACCTTC
J: TRBJ1-2; size: .; V: TRBV7-9; D: .; CDR3: CASSRTGGINYGYTF; DNA: TGTGCCAGCAGCCGTACGGGGGGGATAAACTATGGCTACACCTTC
J: TRBJ2-3; size: few; V: TRBV7-3; D: TRBD2; CDR3: CASSFNSGGRTDTQYF; DNA: TGTGCCAGCAGCTTTAATAGCGGGGGACGCACAGATACGCAGTATTTT
J: TRBJ1-1; size: .; V: TRBV6-1; D: TRBD1; CDR3: CASSGAGGQPLPEAFF; DNA: TGTGCCAGCAGTGGGGCCGGGGGACAGCCCTTACCTGAAGCTTTCTTT
J: TRBJ1-4; size: few; V: TRBV9; D: .; CDR3: CASSSDRITNEKLFF; DNA: TGTGCCAGCAGTTCCGACCGGATAACTAATGAAAAACTGTTTTTT
J: TRBJ2-3; size: .; V: TRBV5-1; D: .; CDR3: CASSRRGSLGTDTQYF; DNA: TGCGCCAGCAGCCGGAGGGGGTCATTGGGCACAGATACGCAGTATTTT
J: TRBJ1-2; size: .; V: TRBV2; D: .; CDR3: CASSPGSLRTNYGYTF; DNA: TGTGCCAGCAGTCCAGGTTCTTTGAGGACTAACTATGGCTACACCTTC
J: TRBJ2-1; size: .; V: TRBV11-2; D: TRBD1; CDR3: CASSWHGDSNNEQFF; DNA: TGTGCCAGCAGCTGGCACGGGGACAGTAACAATGAGCAGTTCTTC
J: TRBJ1-1; size: .; V: TRBV11-2; D: .; CDR3: CASSLERKAFF; DNA: TGTGCCAGCAGCTTAGAGAGGAAAGCTTTCTTT
J: TRBJ2-1; size: .; V: TRBV23-1; D: .; CDR3: CASSLGSFPNNEQFF; DNA: TGCGCCAGCAGCCTCGGCTCGTTTCCAAACAATGAGCAGTTCTTC
J: TRBJ1-3; size: .; V: TRBV9; D: .; CDR3: CASSVDLGELSGNTIYF; DNA: TGTGCCAGCAGCGTAGATCTGGGAGAACTCTCTGGAAACACCATATATTTT
J: TRBJ2-3; size: .; V: TRBV7-2; D: TRBD1; CDR3: CASTQGALDTQYF; DNA: TGTGCCAGCACCCAGGGGGCACTAGATACGCAGTATTTT
J: TRBJ2-5; size: once; V: TRBV7-9; D: TRBD1; CDR3: CASSLGQGMSETQYF; DNA: TGTGCCAGCAGCCTCGGACAGGGTATGTCAGAGACCCAGTACTTC
J: TRBJ2-2; size: .; V: TRBV7-9; D: TRBD2; CDR3: CANTARGANTGELFF; DNA: TGTGCCAACACCGCCCGGGGGGCGAACACCGGGGAGCTGTTTTTT
J: TRBJ1-1; size: .; V: TRBV10-3; D: .; CDR3: CAISGDRNTEAFF; DNA: TGTGCCATCAGTGGGGACCGGAACACTGAAGCTTTCTTT
J: TRBJ1-1; size: .; V: TRBV7-8; D: TRBD1; CDR3: CASSRLGQGNTEAFF; DNA: TGTGCCAGCAGCCGATTGGGACAGGGGAATACTGAAGCTTTCTTT
J: TRBJ1-2; size: .; V: TRBV7-9; D: TRBD1; CDR3: CASSHTSPQGAQGYTF; DNA: TGTGCCAGCAGCCACACGAGCCCACAGGGGGCGCAAGGCTACACCTTC
J: TRBJ1-5; size: .; V: TRBV2; D: TRBD1; CDR3: CASSLDRGPQPQHF; DNA: TGTGCCAGCAGTTTAGACAGGGGGCCTCAGCCCCAGCATTTT
J: TRBJ2-5; size: .; V: TRBV5-1; D: .; CDR3: CASSLATEETQYF; DNA: TGCGCCAGCAGCTTGGCCACAGAAGAGACCCAGTACTTC
J: TRBJ1-1; size: once; V: TRBV5-4; D: .; CDR3: CASSLYLGTAEAFF; DNA: TGTGCCAGCAGCTTGTACCTCGGGACGGCTGAAGCTTTCTTT
J: TRBJ2-5; size: .; V: TRBV5-1; D: .; CDR3: CASSLGQLQETQYF; DNA: TGCGCCAGCAGCTTGGGACAGTTACAAGAGACCCAGTACTTC
J: TRBJ1-3; size: .; V: TRBV6-1; D: .; CDR3: CASSEWVSGNTIYF; DNA: TGTGCCAGCAGTGAATGGGTATCTGGAAACACCATATATTTT
J: TRBJ2-3; size: .; V: TRBV5-1; D: TRBD2; CDR3: CASSRGTSGGRRITDTQYF; DNA: TGCGCCAGCAGCCGTGGGACTAGCGGGGGGCGCCGCATCACAGATACGCAGTATTTT
J: TRBJ2-5; size: .; V: TRBV19; D: .; CDR3: CASSKTTGAKETQYF; DNA: TGTGCCAGTAGTAAGACGACAGGAGCCAAAGAGACCCAGTACTTC
J: TRBJ2-2; size: .; V: TRBV11-2; D: .; CDR3: CASSSRPGGNTGELFF; DNA: TGTGCCAGCAGCTCCCGGCCTGGGGGAAACACCGGGGAGCTGTTTTTT
J: TRBJ1-2; size: .; V: TRBV27; D: .; CDR3: CASSFARRYGYTF; DNA: TGCGCCAGCAGTTTCGCAAGGCGCTATGGCTACACCTTC
J: TRBJ2-1; size: .; V: TRBV6-5; D: .; CDR3: CASSYSGPYNEQFF; DNA: TGTGCCAGCAGTTACTCCGGTCCTTACAATGAGCAGTTCTTC
J: TRBJ2-1; size: .; V: TRBV30; D: TRBD2; CDR3: CAWSFGGVSRNEQFF; DNA: TGTGCCTGGAGTTTTGGGGGGGTGAGTAGGAATGAGCAGTTCTTC
J: TRBJ1-1; size: .; V: TRBV7-9; D: .; CDR3: CASSLVGAGFEAFF; DNA: TGTGCCAGCAGCTTAGTAGGCGCAGGGTTTGAAGCTTTCTTT
J: TRBJ1-2; size: .; V: TRBV18; D: TRBD1; CDR3: CASSQGQGRDYGYTF; DNA: TGTGCCAGCTCACAAGGACAGGGTAGAGACTATGGCTACACCTTC
J: TRBJ1-1; size: .; V: TRBV18; D: TRBD1; CDR3: CASSLRQGNLNTEAFF; DNA: TGTGCCAGCTCACTACGACAGGGGAACCTGAACACTGAAGCTTTCTTT